This T cell receptor (beta chain) was identified in a study of T cell repertoires and HLA-DP antigens. Study-wide points: Against one allele, clones undetected before culture averaged about 34%; against the other, 50.6%.

The CDR3 consists of 15 residues. V dropped 0 bases and J dropped 1 base, with 8 bases sitting between them. Looked up from germline, CDR1 is PRHDT and CDR2 is FYEKMQ (reference sequence). Using immunoSEQ multiplex PCR, the repertoire was profiled, and TCRdb retains in-frame clones only, with some absent. This sample has more than 90,000 clones, with over 90% found just once. As to this clone: The antigen is unknown.

Sequencing was done on a sample of CD4+ T cells from PBMCs. The receptor comes from a young woman in good health and CMV-seronegative. V and J are TRBV13 and TRBJ2-3; unclear D gene. CDR3: CASSLGYRGTDTQYF. The CDR3 DNA sequence: TGTGCCAGCAGCTTAGGGTATCGGGGCACAGATACGCAGTATTTT.